A selection of T cell receptor beta chains follows, all from one sample in a study of neurological immune-mediated disorders. TCRdb passed the 5' RACE reads through MiXCR, listing each CDR3 protein once. The repertoire has around 64,000 distinct CDR3 sequences, about an eighth of them found once; the top ten carry roughly 10%. The material sequenced was PBMCs. The receptors stem from an older woman with HTLV-1-associated myelopathy (HAM/TSP). CDR3s include the opening cysteine and the closing phenylalanine or tryptophan. Each record gives: clone size, V gene, D gene, J gene, CDR3 protein, CDR3 DNA. A D gene is named only where the DNA matches it firmly. The size entry is marked missing in some rows and otherwise reads once, few, many or a size class.

many	TRBV5-1	-	TRBJ2-1	CASSLDLRDNEQFF	TGCGCCAGCAGCTTGGATTTGAGGGACAATGAGCAGTTCTTC
many	TRBV29-1	-	TRBJ2-2	CSVEASWTGELFF	TGCAGCGTTGAGGCTAGTTGGACCGGGGAGCTGTTTTTT
many	TRBV9	-	TRBJ2-3	CASSVGRGDTQYF	TGTGCCAGCAGCGTGGGGAGAGGAGATACGCAGTATTTT
many	TRBV3-1	-	TRBJ2-7	CASSQAHEQYF	TGTGCCAGCAGCCAAGCCCACGAGCAGTACTTC
-	TRBV28	TRBD2	TRBJ2-5	CTSSLAGAGQETQSF	TGTACCAGCAGTTTAGCGGGAGCGGGGCAAGAGACCCAGTCCTTC
many	TRBV2	TRBD2	TRBJ2-1	CASSEWGRAWDEQFF	TGTGCCAGCAGTGAATGGGGGAGGGCCTGGGATGAGCAGTTCTTC
many	TRBV3-1	TRBD1	TRBJ2-7	CASSQPRQGSYEQYF	TGTGCCAGCAGCCAACCGAGACAGGGATCCTACGAGCAGTACTTC
many	TRBV12-3/TRBV12-4	TRBD1	TRBJ2-2	CASSPDRVGSTGELFF	TGTGCCAGCAGCCCGGACAGGGTGGGAAGCACCGGGGAGCTGTTTTTT
many	TRBV5-1	TRBD2	TRBJ2-1	CASSLGGGSGDEQFF	TGCGCCAGCAGCTTGGGGGGAGGGTCCGGCGATGAGCAGTTCTTC
many	TRBV10-1	-	TRBJ1-2	CASSEKGVGPFYGYTF	TGCGCCAGCAGTGAGAAGGGAGTGGGTCCCTTCTATGGCTACACCTTC
many	TRBV20-1	-	TRBJ2-3	CSARETTSPLDTQYF	TGCAGTGCTAGAGAGACGACCTCCCCTCTAGATACGCAGTATTTT
many	TRBV5-1	-	TRBJ2-6	CASSLDPGANALTF	TGCGCCAGCAGCCTAGACCCAGGGGCCAACGCCCTGACTTTC
many	TRBV5-1	TRBD1	TRBJ2-2	CASSSSIGGASTGELFF	TGCGCCAGCAGCTCAAGTATAGGGGGCGCGTCCACCGGGGAGCTGTTTTTT
many	TRBV20-1	-	TRBJ2-7	CSASGSSYEQYF	TGCAGTGCTAGTGGGAGCTCCTACGAGCAGTACTTC
many	TRBV6-5	TRBD1	TRBJ2-2	CASSGQGWAGELFF	TGTGCCAGCAGTGGACAGGGTTGGGCCGGGGAGCTGTTTTTT
few	TRBV18	-	TRBJ2-3	CASSPVGGSTDTQYF	TGTGCCAGCTCACCCGTCGGGGGATCCACAGATACGCAGTATTTT
many	TRBV13	-	TRBJ2-7	CASSLGGERTYEQYF	TGTGCCAGCAGCTTGGGTGGGGAGCGGACTTACGAGCAGTACTTC
many	TRBV20-1	TRBD1	TRBJ1-5	CSASFGRGRSQPQHF	TGCAGTGCTAGTTTCGGCAGGGGGCGTTCTCAGCCCCAGCATTTT
many	TRBV6-6	TRBD1	TRBJ1-6	CASSSTGERSPLHF	TGTGCCAGCAGCTCGACAGGGGAACGGTCACCCCTCCACTTT
many	TRBV5-5	TRBD1	TRBJ2-7	CASSLKGAEYEQYF	TGTGCCAGCAGCTTGAAGGGGGCGGAGTACGAGCAGTACTTC